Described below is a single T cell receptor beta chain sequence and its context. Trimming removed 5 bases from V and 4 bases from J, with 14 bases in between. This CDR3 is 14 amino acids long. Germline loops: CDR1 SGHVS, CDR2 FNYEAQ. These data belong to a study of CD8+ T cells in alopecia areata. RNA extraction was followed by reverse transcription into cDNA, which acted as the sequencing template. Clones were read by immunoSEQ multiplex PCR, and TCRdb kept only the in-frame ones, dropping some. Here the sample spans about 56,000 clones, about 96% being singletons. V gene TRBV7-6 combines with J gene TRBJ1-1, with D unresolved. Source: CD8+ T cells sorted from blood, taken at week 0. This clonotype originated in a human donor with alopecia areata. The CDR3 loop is CASSLLGGGTEAFF. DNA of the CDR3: TGTGCCAGCAGCCTTCTGGGCGGAGGCACTGAAGCTTTCTTT.